The source of this T cell receptor beta chain is a study of cytomegalovirus exposure and HLA in healthy donors. The PCR contained 60 Vbeta and 13 Jbeta primers. Data came from immunoSEQ multiplex PCR; TCRdb stores just in-frame clones and leaves some out. The data hold 90,000 to 150,000 clones, with around three quarters observed a single time. This clone occurred a few times. The sample taken for sequencing was PBMCs. The origin of this receptor is a man between 18 and 35 years old in good health and CMV-seropositive.

The CDR3 reads CASSEVSGRYSYNEQFF. CDR3 DNA sequence: TGTGCCAGCAGTGAAGTAAGCGGGAGATACTCCTACAATGAGCAGTTCTTC. The chain employs TRBV6-1 and TRBJ2-1; 8 nucleotides line up with TRBD2. The V segment lost 1 base and the J segment 0 bases; nucleotides outside the gene matches: 5. The CDR3 extends over 17 amino acids. The V gene's germline CDR1 is MNHNS and CDR2 SASEGT.